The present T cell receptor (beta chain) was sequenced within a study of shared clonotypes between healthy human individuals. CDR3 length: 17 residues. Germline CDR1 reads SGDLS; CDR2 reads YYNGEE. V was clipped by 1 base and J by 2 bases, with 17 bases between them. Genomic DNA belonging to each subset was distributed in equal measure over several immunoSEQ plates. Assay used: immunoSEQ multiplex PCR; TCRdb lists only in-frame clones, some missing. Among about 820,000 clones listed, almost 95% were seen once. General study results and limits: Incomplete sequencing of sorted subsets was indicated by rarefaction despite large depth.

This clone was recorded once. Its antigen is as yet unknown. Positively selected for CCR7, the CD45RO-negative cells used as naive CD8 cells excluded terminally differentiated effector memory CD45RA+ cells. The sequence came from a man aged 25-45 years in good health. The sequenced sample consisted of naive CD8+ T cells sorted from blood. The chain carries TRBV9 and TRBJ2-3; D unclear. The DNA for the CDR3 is TGTGCCAGCAGCGTACCCACATTCGGACGGCACACAGATACGCAGTATTTT. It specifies CASSVPTFGRHTDTQYF.